These 18 T cell receptor beta chains were all obtained from the same sample, sequenced in a study of T cells after somatic rescue of genetic block. Generated by immunoSEQ multiplex PCR, the TCRdb table keeps only in-frame clones and is missing some. Of 68,000 or so clones listed, less than 95% are singletons. The specimen sequenced was peripheral blood mononuclear cells (PBMCs). Receptors were obtained from a man aged 40-50 years.

This sequence joins TRBV28 and TRBJ2-7; perhaps D is TRBD1 or TRBD2 (5 bases each). CDR1 is MDHEN, CDR2 SYDVKM, per germline. Trimming left V 3 bases short and J 0 bases short, with 15 bases between. This CDR3 comprises 16 residues. The CDR3 sequence is CASSFGHRDPSYEQYF. CDR3 bases: TGTGCCAGCAGTTTCGGGCATAGGGACCCCTCCTACGAGCAGTACTTC.

The chain carries TRBV7-8 and TRBJ2-7; the D gene is possibly TRBD2 (6 bases). With 2 bases removed from V and 5 bases from J, the gap between germline ends came to 13 bases. The germline V gene has CDR1 SGHVS and CDR2 FQNEAQ. The CDR3 length is 14 residues. As DNA, the CDR3 is TGTGCCAGCAGCTTACGGGAGACCAACCACGAGCAGTACTTC. Translation gives CASSLRETNHEQYF.

J is TRBJ1-3 and V is TRBV30, with no clear D. Germline CDR1 is GTSNPN and CDR2 is SVGIG (reference sequence). CDR3 length equals 17 residues. V was trimmed by 4 bases and J by 0 bases, leaving 19 bases between them. CDR3 nucleotide sequence: TGTGCCTGGATAGCCAGCTCGAAGGGCCGCTCTGGAAACACCATATATTTT. Its translation: CAWIASSKGRSGNTIYF.

This clone was seen just once. The chain employs TRBV5-5 and TRBJ2-5; 10 bases fit TRBD2. Germline loops: CDR1 SGHKS, CDR2 YYEKEE (reference sequence). V gave up 4 bases and J gave up 0 bases; unmatched junction bases: 9. The CDR3 length is 17 residues. The chain's CDR3 is CASSRGELAGYQETQYF. In DNA, the CDR3 is TGTGCCAGCAGCCGAGGGGAACTAGCGGGGTACCAAGAGACCCAGTACTTC.

The chain employs TRBV10-3 and TRBJ2-7; TRBD2 matches at 9 bases. Trimming cost V 5 bases and J 6 bases; bases outside gene matches: 11. CDR1 and CDR2 from the germline V gene are ENHRY and SYGVKD. The CDR3 runs 15 residues. The CDR3 bases are TGTGCCATCAGTAGCCCCGGGACTAGCCGACTCGAGCAGTACTTC. Translating gives CAISSPGTSRLEQYF.

The V and J genes are TRBV19 and TRBJ1-5; D not resolved. Trimming shortened V by 10 bases and J by 1 base, and 11 bases separated the two germline ends. Germline CDR1 and CDR2: LNHDA and SQIVND (reference sequence). CDR3 length equals 13 residues. The CDR3 protein is CATGGRSNQPQHF. CDR3 nucleotide sequence: TGTGCCACCGGTGGGCGAAGCAATCAGCCCCAGCATTTT.

The rearrangement joins TRBV5-1 to TRBJ2-7; D may be TRBD1 or TRBD2 (5 bases each). Trimming cost V 1 base and J 7 bases, with 15 bases left between them. The germline gives CDR1 SGHRS, CDR2 YFSETQ. The CDR3 covers 14 residues. The CDR3 is CASSLRVIGEEQYF. For the CDR3, the DNA is TGCGCCAGCAGCTTGCGGGTGATAGGGGAGGAGCAGTACTTC.

The chain carries TRBV5-1 and TRBJ2-1; D remains ambiguous. Germline V lookup: CDR1 SGHRS, CDR2 YFSETQ. The CDR3 covers 12 residues. Trimming removed 1 base at V and 8 bases at J, with 7 bases between. The CDR3 nucleotides read TGCGCCAGCAGCTTGCCGGGCGATGAGCAGTTCTTC. Its protein is CASSLPGDEQFF.

This chain uses TRBV30 with TRBJ1-2; TRBD1 might be the D (5 bases). Per germline, CDR1 GTSNPN and CDR2 SVGIG (reference sequence). The CDR3 contains 15 residues. V was pared by 2 bases and J by 0 bases, with 13 bases between. The CDR3 nucleotides are TGTGCCTGGAGTCGCCCGGGACGGACTAACTATGGCTACACCTTC. Encoded protein: CAWSRPGRTNYGYTF.

This clone has only a few counts. This sequence joins TRBV28 and TRBJ1-1; D gene ambiguous. This CDR3 is 14 amino acids long. CDR1 and CDR2 from the germline V gene are MDHEN and SYDVKM. V was trimmed by 1 base and J by 0 bases, leaving 6 bases between them. The DNA of the CDR3 is TGTGCCAGCAGTTTATTCGGCATGAACACTGAAGCTTTCTTT. Translated, it gives CASSLFGMNTEAFF. Based on the CDR3 plus reference TRBV28 and TRBJ1-1, the full variable domain is DVKVTQSSRYLVKRTGEKVFLECVQDMDHENMFWYRQDPGLGLRLIYFSYDVKMKEKGDIPEGYSVSREKKERFSLILESASTNQTSMYLCASSLFGMNTEAFFGQGTRLTVV.

V usage is TRBV11-2 and J usage is TRBJ1-3; no definite D call. This CDR3 comprises 16 residues. Germline V gene sequence: CDR1 SGHAT, CDR2 FQNNGV. V was pared by 2 bases and J by 1 base, with 12 bases between. CDR3 loop: CASSLQGLNSGNTIYF. As DNA, the CDR3 is TGTGCCAGCAGCTTACAAGGTTTAAATTCTGGAAACACCATATATTTT.

This clone appeared once. The chain joins TRBV7-3 to TRBJ2-3; D is perhaps TRBD1 (6 bases). The CDR3 contains 13 residues. V gave up 5 bases and J gave up 6 bases, with 12 bases separating them. Per germline, CDR1 SGHTA and CDR2 FQGTGA. CDR3 in amino acids: CASSPQGFDTQYF. The CDR3 DNA reads TGTGCCAGCAGCCCACAGGGATTTGATACGCAGTATTTT.

The J gene is TRBJ1-1, the V gene TRBV19, with 8 bases lining up with TRBD1. CDR1 is LNHDA, CDR2 SQIVND, per germline (reference sequence). J was trimmed by 0 bases and V by 7 bases; bases with no gene match: 7. This CDR3 spans 15 amino acids. The CDR3 DNA follows: TGTGCCAGTAAGGGCAGGGGGCGCCTGAACACTGAAGCTTTCTTT. Its protein is CASKGRGRLNTEAFF.

The chain carries TRBV6-5 and TRBJ2-7; tentatively, D is TRBD2 (6 bases). V was pared by 8 bases and J by 4 bases, with 18 bases between. CDR1 and CDR2 (germline): MNHEY, SVGAGI. The CDR3 consists of 14 residues. CDR3 bases: TGTGCCAGCGCAAGGGACTTCCACTCTTACGAGCAGTACTTC. Translation gives CASARDFHSYEQYF.

DNA of the CDR3: TGTGCCAGCGGCCCGCGGGGACAGGGGGCAAGGACCCAGTACTTC. Its protein is CASGPRGQGARTQYF. V gene TRBV28 combines with J gene TRBJ2-5; TRBD1 matches 12 bases. The trim removed 8 bases at V and 7 bases at J, leaving 11 bases unmatched. The germline V gene has CDR1 MDHEN and CDR2 SYDVKM. The length of the CDR3 is 15 residues.

This chain links TRBV6-5 with TRBJ1-2, with 8 bases identical to TRBD1. J lost 2 bases, V lost 2 bases, and 4 bases had no gene match. Germline CDR1 and CDR2: MNHEY and SVGAGI. The length of the CDR3 is 15 residues. The CDR3 here is CASSYRTGKNYGYTF. The CDR3 DNA reads TGTGCCAGCAGTTACAGGACAGGGAAAAACTATGGCTACACCTTC.

The CDR3 DNA follows: TGTGCCGGAAACAGGGGCTGGGAAGATGAGCAGTTCTTC. This translates into CAGNRGWEDEQFF. V gene TRBV6-6 combines with J gene TRBJ2-1; 7 nucleotides line up with TRBD1. This CDR3 has 13 amino acids. The germline V gene encodes CDR1 MNHNY and CDR2 SVGAGI (reference sequence). Unmatched junction bases numbered 12, after V lost 11 bases and J lost 8 bases.

This chain joins TRBV15 and TRBJ2-3; no clear D. The V end lost 1 base, the J end lost 0 bases, and 5 bases lay between the germline ends. Germline assignment: CDR1 LNHNV and CDR2 YYDKDF (reference sequence). This CDR3 is built from 14 residues. CDR3 in amino acids: CATSRARSTDTQYF. The CDR3 DNA reads as TGTGCCACCAGCAGAGCAAGGAGCACAGATACGCAGTATTTT.